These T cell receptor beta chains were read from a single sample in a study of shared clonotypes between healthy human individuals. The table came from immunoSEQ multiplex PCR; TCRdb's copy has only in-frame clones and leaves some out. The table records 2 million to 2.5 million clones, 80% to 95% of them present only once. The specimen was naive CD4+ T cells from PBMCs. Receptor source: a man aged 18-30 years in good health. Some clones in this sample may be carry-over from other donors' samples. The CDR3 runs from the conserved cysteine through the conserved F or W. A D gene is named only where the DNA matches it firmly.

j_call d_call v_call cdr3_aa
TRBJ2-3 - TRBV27 CASSKSVGTQYF
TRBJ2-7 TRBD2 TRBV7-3 CASSLTPSGSGEQYF
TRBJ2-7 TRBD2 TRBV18 CASSKPGLASEQYF
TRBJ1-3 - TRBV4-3 CASSQGPLSSGNTIYF
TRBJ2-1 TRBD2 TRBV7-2 CASSLVGAGDEQFF
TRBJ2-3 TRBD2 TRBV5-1 CASSGGLAGGPIDTQYF
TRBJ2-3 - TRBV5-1 CASSFVTGTDTQYF
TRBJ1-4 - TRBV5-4 CASSLGFGRTNEKLFF
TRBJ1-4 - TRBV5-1 CASSLEGSGGHEKLFF
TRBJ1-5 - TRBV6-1 CASSEFHQPQHF